Presented here are 26 T cell receptor beta chains from one specimen sequenced in a study of T-cell reconstitution after alpha-beta-depleted transplantation in children. During its preparation, the TCRbeta library received unique molecular identifiers. One entry per CDR3 protein, called by TCRdb with MiXCR from the PCR reads. The table has 490,000 or so distinct CDR3 sequences, roughly a tenth seen once; the top ten hold 2%. The sequencing here drew on PBMCs, taken before TCRalphabeta/CD19-depleted stem cell transplant. These TCRs come from a child between 2 and 9 years old with inherited bone marrow failure, due to receive a stem cell transplant.

Many counts were recorded for this clonotype. This rearrangement joins TRBV6-2 or TRBV6-3 to TRBJ2-7; 9 bases are a match to TRBD2. J was trimmed by 6 bases and V by 6 bases; bases with no gene match: 12. The CDR3 length is 15 residues. Per the germline V gene, CDR1 is MNHEY and CDR2 is SVGEGT. The CDR3 sequence: CASSRQVAGVSEQYF. The CDR3 nucleotides read TGTGCCAGCAGCAGACAGGTAGCGGGAGTCTCCGAGCAGTACTTC.

This clonotype was counted many times. The chain carries TRBV20-1 and TRBJ2-5; D is perhaps TRBD2 (6 bases). The germline CDR1 and CDR2 sequences are DFQATT and SNEGSKA (reference sequence). Trimming cost V 6 bases and J 2 bases, with 19 bases left between them. CDR3 size: 15 residues. CDR3 nucleotides: TGCAGTGCCCCAAGGAGGGAGGCTCCGCAAGAGACCCAGTACTTC. It specifies CSAPRREAPQETQYF.

This clonotype was seen at least ten times. The V and J genes are TRBV24-1 and TRBJ2-1; tentatively, D is TRBD1 (5 bases). Per germline, CDR1 KGHDR and CDR2 SFDVKD. The ends were cut back, 1 base at V and 0 bases at J, with 9 bases in the middle. This CDR3 spans 16 amino acids. CDR3 sequence reads: CATSDFGQGSYNEQFF. CDR3 coding DNA: TGTGCCACCAGTGATTTTGGTCAGGGCTCCTACAATGAGCAGTTCTTC.

This clonotype appeared many times. The V and J genes are TRBV6-1 and TRBJ2-2, with D tentatively TRBD1 (5 bases). With 6 bases removed from V and 7 bases from J, the gap between germline ends came to 15 bases. CDR1 is MNHNS, CDR2 SASEGT, per germline. There are 14 residues in the CDR3. CDR3 DNA sequence: TGTGCCAGCAGACAAGGGGAAAGTGGCGGGGAGCTGTTTTTT. It specifies CASRQGESGGELFF.

This clonotype was seen repeatedly, ten times or more. The chain uses TRBV10-2 and TRBJ2-7; TRBD2 matches at 8 bases. Unmatched junction bases numbered 6, after V lost 8 bases and J lost 0 bases. This CDR3 is built from 14 residues. The germline V gene has CDR1 WSHSY and CDR2 SAAADI. The CDR3 nucleotides are TGCGCCAGCGGGCGGGGGGAGAACTCCTACGAGCAGTACTTC. Protein product: CASGRGENSYEQYF.

This clonotype was recorded many times. V is TRBV25-1 and J is TRBJ2-1, with 10 bases lining up with TRBD2. The J segment lost 2 bases and the V segment lost 7 bases, leaving 8 bases of the junction unmatched. Germline CDR1 reads MGHDK; CDR2 reads SYGVNS. This CDR3 is 16 amino acids long. The CDR3 coding sequence is TGTGCCAGCATGGGTCTAGCGGGAGCCCCCTACAATGAGCAGTTCTTC. Amino acids: CASMGLAGAPYNEQFF.

There are a few counts of this clonotype. The CDR3 here is CASSSTGISGNTIYF. As DNA, the CDR3 is TGTGCCAGCAGCTCGACAGGAATCTCTGGAAACACCATATATTTT. The chain recombines TRBV5-5 with TRBJ1-3; TRBD1 is a possible D gene (6 bases). Germline loops: CDR1 SGHKS, CDR2 YYEKEE (reference sequence). Trimming took 3 bases from V and 0 from J, leaving 10 bases between them. CDR3 length: 15 residues.

This clonotype was observed many times. This chain links TRBV4-3 with TRBJ2-3; TRBD2 aligns across 12 bases. The CDR3 has 18 amino acids. Germline trimming cut 0 bases from V and 3 bases from J; bases unmatched to any gene: 7. CDR1 is LGHNA, CDR2 YSLEER, per germline. The DNA of the CDR3 is TGCGCCAGCAGCCAAGAGTGGACTAGCGGGATCAGAACAGATACGCAGTATTTT. Translating it yields CASSQEWTSGIRTDTQYF.

This clonotype was recorded at least ten times. The chain recombines TRBV15 with TRBJ2-3; 7 bases match TRBD2. Losses at the gene ends were 8 bases for V and 0 bases for J; bases not matched to a gene: 5. The CDR3 contains 14 residues. CDR1 is LNHNV and CDR2 is YYDKDF in the germline V gene (reference sequence). Written as DNA, the CDR3 is TGTGCCACCCATCTGGGGGGGAGCACAGATACGCAGTATTTT. This codes for CATHLGGSTDTQYF. Variable domain in full (rest from reference TRBV15 and TRBJ2-3): DAMVIQNPRYQVTQFGKPVTLSCSQTLNHNVMYWYQQKSSQAPKLLFHYYDKDFNNEADTPDNFQSRRPNTSFCFLDIRSPGLGDTAMYLCATHLGGSTDTQYFGPGTRLTVL.

This clonotype occurred many times. This chain uses TRBV29-1 with TRBJ2-3, with 9 bases that match TRBD2. Germline V gives CDR1 SQVTM, CDR2 ANQGSEA. The CDR3 covers 14 residues. With 4 bases clipped from V and 3 bases from J, the junction kept 5 bases outside the gene matches. The CDR3 nucleotides read TGCAGCGTTGGACTAGCGGTTCGGACAGATACGCAGTATTTT. The encoded protein is CSVGLAVRTDTQYF.

This sequence joins TRBV27 and TRBJ1-2; no definite D call. This CDR3 spans 13 amino acids. Trimming removed 6 bases at V and 6 bases at J, with 14 bases between. Per germline, CDR1 MNHEY and CDR2 SMNVEV (reference sequence). Here the CDR3 DNA reads TGTGCCAGCAGCTTGCATGGGATGAATGGCTACACCTTC. Translated: CASSLHGMNGYTF.

This clonotype was counted a single time. An end of the junction differs from the germline gene, which may be a read error. Here the CDR3 reads CASSLAGTGPYEQHF. CDR3 DNA: TGCGCCAGCAGCTTGGCCGGGACAGGACCCTACGAGCAGCACTTC. The rearrangement joins TRBV5-1 to TRBJ2-7, with 8 bases lining up with TRBD1. CDR1 is SGHRS and CDR2 is YFSETQ in the germline V gene. The CDR3 contains 15 residues.

This clonotype showed up many times. This chain connects TRBV7-2 to TRBJ1-3, with TRBD1 matching 10 bases. This CDR3 is built from 16 residues. Trimming took 6 bases from V and 4 from J; bases not matched to a gene: 9. Germline CDR1 reads SGHTA; CDR2 reads FQGNSA. The CDR3 region has the DNA TGTGCCAGCAGTCCCGGACAGGGGGGCTCGGGAAACACCATATATTTT. It specifies CASSPGQGGSGNTIYF.

The CDR3, as DNA: TGTGCCACTGGGACTAGCGGGAGAGGCGGGGAGCTGTTTTTT. Its protein is CATGTSGRGGELFF. The rearrangement joins TRBV28 to TRBJ2-2, with 14 bases identical to TRBD2. The CDR3 totals 14 residues. V dropped 10 bases and J dropped 7; count of bases not matched to a gene: 5. Germline CDR1 is MDHEN and CDR2 is SYDVKM.

Regarding this clonotype: A much more abundant neighbour one base away suggests this may be a read error. The chain employs TRBV29-1 and TRBJ1-2; D is unclear. The CDR3 has 13 residues. Germline V gene sequence: CDR1 SQVTM, CDR2 ANQGSEA. V shed 5 bases and J shed 5 bases, with 15 bases lying between them. The CDR3 reads CSVWLPGGYGYTF. The CDR3 DNA reads as TGCAGCGTTTGGCTTCCGGGAGGGTATGGCTACACCTTC.

This clonotype was seen repeatedly, ten times or more. The chain uses TRBV29-1 and TRBJ2-7; 7 nucleotides agree with TRBD1. Germline-derived CDR1 and CDR2 are SQVTM and ANQGSEA. Germline trimming cut 3 bases from V and 2 bases from J; bases unmatched to any gene: 1. The length of the CDR3 is 12 residues. The CDR3 reads CSVEGTAYEQYF. The CDR3, as DNA: TGCAGCGTTGAGGGGACAGCCTACGAGCAGTACTTC.

This clonotype was picked up many times. The V gene is TRBV12-3 or TRBV12-4, the J gene TRBJ1-2; D gene unclear. The germline V and J ends were trimmed by 2 bases and 3 bases, with 13 bases remaining between them. CDR3 length: 15 amino acids. The CDR3 sequence is CASSLFRDPHYGYTF. CDR3 DNA: TGTGCCAGCAGTTTATTTAGGGATCCTCACTATGGCTACACCTTC.

This clonotype occurred many times. The CDR3 sequence: CASSQDLHLSYEQYF. CDR3 in DNA: TGTGCCAGCAGCCAAGATCTCCACCTATCCTACGAGCAGTACTTC. This sequence joins TRBV4-2 and TRBJ2-7; the D is unclear. With 0 bases removed from V and 1 base from J, the gap between germline ends came to 10 bases. Germline V lookup: CDR1 LGHNA, CDR2 YNFKEQ. The CDR3 has 15 amino acids.

This clonotype was counted ten times or more. The chain couples TRBV27 to TRBJ2-2, with TRBD2 matching over 8 bases. V dropped 8 bases and J dropped 3; count of bases not matched to a gene: 5. The CDR3 totals 14 residues. Looked up from germline, CDR1 is MNHEY and CDR2 is SMNVEV (reference sequence). The CDR3 loop reads CASGLAEDTGELFF. The CDR3 region has the DNA TGTGCCAGCGGACTAGCTGAAGACACCGGGGAGCTGTTTTTT.

As for this clonotype: Since a much larger clone is just one base distant, this may be a read error. The V gene is TRBV13, the J gene TRBJ1-1; D remains ambiguous. CDR1 is PRHDT, CDR2 FYEKMQ, per germline (reference sequence). The CDR3 loop spans 13 amino acids. The CDR3: CASTTLPNTAAFF. CDR3 DNA: TGTGCCAGCACCACGCTCCCCAACACTGCAGCTTTCTTT.

This clonotype was counted many times. CDR3 region: CASRREAGTYNEQFF. Written as DNA, the CDR3 is TGTGCCAGCAGGAGGGAAGCGGGAACGTACAATGAGCAGTTCTTC. The J gene is TRBJ2-1, the V gene TRBV6-1; 7 bases line up with TRBD2. This CDR3 spans 15 amino acids. Germline trimming cut 6 bases from V and 4 bases from J; bases unmatched to any gene: 9. Germline-derived CDR1 and CDR2 are MNHNS and SASEGT.

About this clonotype: Just one base apart from a much larger clone, this may be a read error. The chain links TRBV5-1 to TRBJ2-2, with a weak D call TRBD2 (6 bases). This CDR3 is built from 10 residues. Germline V lookup: CDR1 SGHRS, CDR2 YFSETQ. In DNA, the CDR3 is TGCGCCAGCAGAGGCGGGGAGCCGTTTTTT. It encodes CASRGGEPFF.

This clonotype has a count of ten or more. This chain joins TRBV6-5 and TRBJ1-2; D call uncertain. Germline V gene lookup returns CDR1 MNHEY and CDR2 SVGAGI. This CDR3 is 14 amino acids long. The V and J ends lost 1 base and 3 bases respectively, with 9 bases between them. For the CDR3, the DNA is TGTGCCAGCAGTTACTTGGACGGATACTATGGCTACACCTTC. It translates to CASSYLDGYYGYTF.

This clonotype showed up many times. The chain employs TRBV6-5 and TRBJ2-3; 11 nucleotides line up with TRBD2. Germline V CDR1 and CDR2: MNHEY, SVGAGI. There are 15 residues in the CDR3. Trimming removed 2 bases from V and 6 bases from J; junction bases left unmatched: 4. CDR3 in amino acids: CASSYTSGRVDTQYF. CDR3 DNA sequence: TGTGCCAGCAGTTACACTAGCGGGAGAGTCGATACGCAGTATTTT.

This clonotype has just a few counts. The V call is TRBV19, the J call TRBJ2-7, with TRBD1 identical over 9 bases. Germline CDR1 and CDR2: LNHDA and SQIVND (reference sequence). The CDR3 runs to 14 residues. V shed 9 bases and J 6 bases; nucleotides not matched to a gene: 12. The CDR3 region is CASSTGTGWSEQYF. The CDR3 region has the DNA TGTGCCAGCTCCACCGGGACAGGGTGGTCCGAGCAGTACTTC.

The sample holds many counts of this clonotype. V and J are TRBV6-2 or TRBV6-3 and TRBJ2-1, with D tentatively TRBD2 (6 bases). This CDR3 has 17 residues. V lost 2 bases and J 9 bases, leaving 23 bases between the germline ends. Per the germline V gene, CDR1 is MNHEY and CDR2 is SVGEGT. DNA for the CDR3: TGTGCCAGCAGTTACCCCCTTGCTAGGATGGACGGGGGTGAGCAGTTCTTC. Protein product: CASSYPLARMDGGEQFF.